This T cell receptor (beta chain) came from a study of shared clonotypes between healthy human individuals. Study-wide points: In general, naive subsets displayed greater estimated richness than memory subsets did. When naive CD4 clonotypes were compared across four donors, around 5% were shared. The study found lower generation probabilities in non-shared clonotypes than in those shared by all four donors.

Here immunoSEQ multiplex PCR was the method, and the copy in TCRdb shows in-frame clones only, minus some. The repertoire holds some 2,000,000 clones, with 90% to 95% as singletons. As to this clone: Its antigen is undetermined.

The ends were cut back, 5 bases at V and 0 bases at J, with 8 bases in the middle. This CDR3 is 15 amino acids long. Looked up from germline, CDR1 is LNHDA and CDR2 is SQIVND (reference sequence). Sequenced sample: naive CD4+ T cells sorted from blood. The subset denotes: CD45RA+ positively selected. The V call is TRBV19, the J call TRBJ2-6; no clear D. The TCR comes from a man between 18 and 35 years old in good health. Here the CDR3 reads CASSPSTSGANVLTF. CDR3 bases: TGTGCCAGTAGTCCTTCAACCTCTGGGGCCAACGTCCTGACTTTC.